The subject of this entry is one TCR beta chain. Germline CDR1 is SGHTA and CDR2 is FQGTGA. With 1 base clipped from V and 1 base from J, the junction kept 2 bases outside the gene matches. This CDR3 is 16 amino acids long. Repertoires were generated with immunoSEQ multiplex PCR, while TCRdb's copy carries only in-frame clones and drops some. This sample has 45,000 to 60,000 clones, with around 90% found just once. This sample is part of a study of T cell changes during pregnancy in multiple sclerosis. The V gene is TRBV7-3, the J gene TRBJ2-2, with 8 bases lining up with TRBD1. The sequencing here drew on peripheral blood, taken in the first trimester of pregnancy. The TCR sequence derives from a female donor with multiple sclerosis, enrolled in a pregnancy study. The CDR3 region has the DNA TGTGCCAGCAGCTTAATGGGGACAGGGAACACCGGGGAGCTGTTTTTT. Translation gives CASSLMGTGNTGELFF. Together with reference TRBV7-3 and TRBJ2-2, the CDR3 gives the full variable domain: GAGVSQTPSNKVTEKGKYVELRCDPISGHTALYWYRQSLGQGPEFLIYFQGTGAADDSGLPNDRFFAVRPEGSVSTLKIQRTERGDSAVYLCASSLMGTGNTGELFFGEGSRLTVL.